The rows below give T cell receptor beta chains drawn from one sample of a study of blood T cell repertoires in COVID-19. The repertoire was sequenced with immunoSEQ multiplex PCR; TCRdb's copy has only in-frame clones and lacks some. The table records hundreds of thousands of clones, about 80% of them present only once. Sample: peripheral blood. All receptors come from a man older than 75 with acute or convalescent COVID-19. The CDR3 runs from the conserved cysteine through the conserved F or W. Each record gives: V gene, J gene, CDR3 protein.

v_call: TRBV7-9; j_call: TRBJ1-4; cdr3_aa: CASGPDRAGEKLFF
v_call: TRBV18; j_call: TRBJ2-1; cdr3_aa: CASSPLSGGEQFF
v_call: TRBV7-2; j_call: TRBJ1-2; cdr3_aa: CASSSLKQAVYAYGYTF
v_call: TRBV7-2; j_call: TRBJ1-2; cdr3_aa: CASSGWGQRGDGYTF
v_call: TRBV5-4; j_call: TRBJ2-3; cdr3_aa: CASSFLADTQYF
v_call: TRBV20-1; j_call: TRBJ2-7; cdr3_aa: CSARDTGHQYF
v_call: TRBV5-1; j_call: TRBJ1-2; cdr3_aa: CASCPGHRAGYGYTF
v_call: TRBV13; j_call: TRBJ2-7; cdr3_aa: CASSARGGASYEQYF
v_call: TRBV2; j_call: TRBJ2-7; cdr3_aa: CASSYQGAGEQYF
v_call: TRBV7-9; j_call: TRBJ1-2; cdr3_aa: CASSLGRLNYGYTF
v_call: TRBV9; j_call: TRBJ1-1; cdr3_aa: CASSVLDRDRDTEAFF
v_call: TRBV6-5; j_call: TRBJ1-1; cdr3_aa: CASRGQLNTEAFF
v_call: TRBV3-1/TRBV3-2; j_call: TRBJ1-6; cdr3_aa: CASSPSGGGRGSYNSPLHF
v_call: TRBV5-4; j_call: TRBJ1-2; cdr3_aa: CASSIDLAHTGYGYTF
v_call: TRBV5-1; j_call: TRBJ1-6; cdr3_aa: CASSLEGELYPSPLHF
v_call: TRBV20-1; j_call: TRBJ2-1; cdr3_aa: CSASPTGLSSYNEQFF
v_call: TRBV18; j_call: TRBJ1-2; cdr3_aa: CASSPEKIYGYTF
v_call: TRBV6-2/TRBV6-3; j_call: TRBJ2-2; cdr3_aa: CASSPRRNTNTGELFF
v_call: TRBV9; j_call: TRBJ2-3; cdr3_aa: CASSVQGSQTDTQYF
v_call: TRBV12-5; j_call: TRBJ1-6; cdr3_aa: CASGFGAGNSPLHF
v_call: TRBV18; j_call: TRBJ2-1; cdr3_aa: CASSLRQGPDNEQFF
v_call: TRBV7-2; j_call: TRBJ1-1; cdr3_aa: CASSLAPRDRGTLNTEAFF
v_call: TRBV3-1/TRBV3-2; j_call: TRBJ2-3; cdr3_aa: CATSHSSGRSDTQYF
v_call: TRBV5-1; j_call: TRBJ1-2; cdr3_aa: CASSLAGRTTNYGYTF
v_call: TRBV19; j_call: TRBJ1-4; cdr3_aa: CASSTPGTGALNEKLFF